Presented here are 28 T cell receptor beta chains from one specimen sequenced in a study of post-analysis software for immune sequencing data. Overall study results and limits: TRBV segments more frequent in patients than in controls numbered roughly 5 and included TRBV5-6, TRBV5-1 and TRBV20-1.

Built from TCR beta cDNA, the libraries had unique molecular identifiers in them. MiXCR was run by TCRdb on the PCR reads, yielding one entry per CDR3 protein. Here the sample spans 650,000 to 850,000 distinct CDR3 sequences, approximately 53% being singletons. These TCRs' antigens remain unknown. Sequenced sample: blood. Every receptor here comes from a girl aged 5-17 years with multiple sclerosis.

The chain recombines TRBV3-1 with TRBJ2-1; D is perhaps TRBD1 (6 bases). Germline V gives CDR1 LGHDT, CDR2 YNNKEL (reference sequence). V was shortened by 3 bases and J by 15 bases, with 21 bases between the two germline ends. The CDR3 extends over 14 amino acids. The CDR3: CASSHHHGTIGPFF. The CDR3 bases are TGTGCCAGCAGCCATCACCACGGGACAATAGGTCCGTTCTTC.

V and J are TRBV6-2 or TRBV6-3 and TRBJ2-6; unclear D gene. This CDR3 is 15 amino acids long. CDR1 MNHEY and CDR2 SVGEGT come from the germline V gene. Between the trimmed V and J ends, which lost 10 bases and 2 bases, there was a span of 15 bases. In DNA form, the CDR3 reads TGTGCCACCCACAAAGGCATGACTGGGGCCAACGTCCTGACTTTC. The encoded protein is CATHKGMTGANVLTF.

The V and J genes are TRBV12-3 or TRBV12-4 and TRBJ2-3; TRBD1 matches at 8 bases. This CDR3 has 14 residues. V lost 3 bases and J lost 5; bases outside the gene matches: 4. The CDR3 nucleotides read TGTGCCAGCAGTTTGACCACAGGGGGAGATACGCAGTATTTT. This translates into CASSLTTGGDTQYF.

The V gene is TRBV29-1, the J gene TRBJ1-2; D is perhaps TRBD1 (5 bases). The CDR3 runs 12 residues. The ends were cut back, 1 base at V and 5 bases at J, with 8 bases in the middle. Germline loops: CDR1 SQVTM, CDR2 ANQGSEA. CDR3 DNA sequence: TGCAGCGTTGAAGGGACACGGTATGGCTACACCTTC. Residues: CSVEGTRYGYTF.

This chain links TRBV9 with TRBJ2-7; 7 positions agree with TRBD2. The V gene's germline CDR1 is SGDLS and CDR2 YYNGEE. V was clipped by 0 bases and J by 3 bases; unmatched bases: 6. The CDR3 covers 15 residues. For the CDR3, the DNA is TGTGCCAGCAGCGTAGCCAGTAGCGGGCTCTACGAGCAGTACTTC. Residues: CASSVASSGLYEQYF.

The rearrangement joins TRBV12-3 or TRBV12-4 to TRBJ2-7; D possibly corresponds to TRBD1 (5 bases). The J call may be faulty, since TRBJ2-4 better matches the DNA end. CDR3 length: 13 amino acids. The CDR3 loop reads CASSLSQGNIQYF. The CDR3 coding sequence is TGTGCCAGCAGTTTATCTCAGGGAAACATTCAGTACTTC.

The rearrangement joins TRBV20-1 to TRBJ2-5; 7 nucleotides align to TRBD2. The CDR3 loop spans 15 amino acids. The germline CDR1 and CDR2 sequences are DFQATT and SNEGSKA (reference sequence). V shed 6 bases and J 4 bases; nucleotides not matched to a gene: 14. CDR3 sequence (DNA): TGCAGTGCCGCCCCCCTGGCGGGAGTAGGAGAGACCCAGTACTTC. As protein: CSAAPLAGVGETQYF.

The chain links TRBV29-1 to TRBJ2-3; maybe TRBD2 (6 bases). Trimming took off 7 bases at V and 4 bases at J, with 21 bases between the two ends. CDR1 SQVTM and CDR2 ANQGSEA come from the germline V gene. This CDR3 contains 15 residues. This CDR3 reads CSGGRLAEAPDTQYF. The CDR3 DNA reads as TGCAGCGGGGGGAGATTAGCGGAGGCCCCAGATACGCAGTATTTT.

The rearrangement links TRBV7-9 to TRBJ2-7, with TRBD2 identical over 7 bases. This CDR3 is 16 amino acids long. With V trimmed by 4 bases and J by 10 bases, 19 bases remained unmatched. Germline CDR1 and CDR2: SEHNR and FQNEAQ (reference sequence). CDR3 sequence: CASSSGDRTRGERQYF. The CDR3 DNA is TGTGCCAGCAGCTCCGGAGATAGGACTAGAGGGGAACGACAGTACTTC.

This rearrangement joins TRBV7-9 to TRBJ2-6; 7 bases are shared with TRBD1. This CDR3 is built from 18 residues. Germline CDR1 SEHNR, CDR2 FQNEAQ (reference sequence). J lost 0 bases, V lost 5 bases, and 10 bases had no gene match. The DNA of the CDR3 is TGTGCCAGCAGCGGGGCTACAGGGGTCAGCTCTGGGGCCAACGTCCTGACTTTC. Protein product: CASSGATGVSSGANVLTF.

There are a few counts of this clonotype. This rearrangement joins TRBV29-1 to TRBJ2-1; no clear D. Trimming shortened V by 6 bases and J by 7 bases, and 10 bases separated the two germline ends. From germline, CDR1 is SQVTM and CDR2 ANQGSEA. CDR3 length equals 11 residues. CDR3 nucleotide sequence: TGCAGCGTCCTCATCGGAAATGAGCAGTTCTTC. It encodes CSVLIGNEQFF.

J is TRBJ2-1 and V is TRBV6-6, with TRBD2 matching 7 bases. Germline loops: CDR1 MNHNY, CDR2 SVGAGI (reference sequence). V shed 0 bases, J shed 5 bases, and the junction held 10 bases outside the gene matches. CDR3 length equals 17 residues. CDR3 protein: CASSYSTQRDPNNEQFF. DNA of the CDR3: TGTGCCAGCAGTTACTCGACCCAGCGGGACCCGAACAATGAGCAGTTCTTC.

The CDR3 DNA sequence: TGCAGTGCTAGAGGGACTAGCGACCGCAATGAGCAGTTCTTC. As protein: CSARGTSDRNEQFF. The V and J genes are TRBV20-1 and TRBJ2-1; TRBD2 agrees at 9 bases. V shed 1 base and J 6 bases; nucleotides not matched to a gene: 4. CDR3 length: 14 residues. Germline V gene data show CDR1 as DFQATT and CDR2 as SNEGSKA (reference sequence).

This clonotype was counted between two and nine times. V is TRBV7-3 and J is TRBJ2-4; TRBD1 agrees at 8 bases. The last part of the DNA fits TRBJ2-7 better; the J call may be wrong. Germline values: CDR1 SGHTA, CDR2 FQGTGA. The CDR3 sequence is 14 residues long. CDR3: CASSPGQGLDEQYF. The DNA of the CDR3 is TGTGCCAGCAGCCCCGGACAGGGTTTGGACGAGCAGTACTTC.

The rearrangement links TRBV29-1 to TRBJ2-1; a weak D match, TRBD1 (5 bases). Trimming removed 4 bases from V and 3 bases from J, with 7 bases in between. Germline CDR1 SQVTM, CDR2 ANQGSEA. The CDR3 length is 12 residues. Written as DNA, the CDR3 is TGCAGCGTTGTGCAGGGCTACAATGAGCAGTTCTTC. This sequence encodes CSVVQGYNEQFF.

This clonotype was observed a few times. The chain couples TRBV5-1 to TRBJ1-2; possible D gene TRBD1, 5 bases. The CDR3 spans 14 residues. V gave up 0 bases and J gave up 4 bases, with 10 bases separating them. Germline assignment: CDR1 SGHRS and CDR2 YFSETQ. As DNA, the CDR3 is TGCGCCAGCAGCTTGGAAGGGACCCCCTATGGCTACACCTTC. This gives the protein CASSLEGTPYGYTF.

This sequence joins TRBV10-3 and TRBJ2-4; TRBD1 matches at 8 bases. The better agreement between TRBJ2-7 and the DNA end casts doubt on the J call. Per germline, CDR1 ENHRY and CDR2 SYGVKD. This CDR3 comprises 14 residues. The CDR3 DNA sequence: TGTGCCATCAGTAGCCGGGACAGGTCCTACGAGCAGTACTTC. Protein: CAISSRDRSYEQYF.

The CDR3 region is CASSYGTGQTTSTDTQYF. For the CDR3, the DNA is TGTGCCAGCAGTTACGGGACAGGGCAAACGACTAGCACAGATACGCAGTATTTT. The chain uses TRBV6-5 and TRBJ2-3; 9 bases are shared with TRBD1. From germline, CDR1 is MNHEY and CDR2 SVGAGI. This CDR3 is built from 18 residues. V was clipped by 2 bases and J by 0 bases; unmatched bases: 9.

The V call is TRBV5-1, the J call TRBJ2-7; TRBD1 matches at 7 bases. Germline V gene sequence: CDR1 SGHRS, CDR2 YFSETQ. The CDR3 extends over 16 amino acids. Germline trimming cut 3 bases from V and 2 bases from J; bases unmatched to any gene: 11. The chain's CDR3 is CASSWEIGQGAYEQYF. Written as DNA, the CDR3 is TGCGCCAGCAGCTGGGAGATTGGGCAGGGGGCCTACGAGCAGTACTTC.

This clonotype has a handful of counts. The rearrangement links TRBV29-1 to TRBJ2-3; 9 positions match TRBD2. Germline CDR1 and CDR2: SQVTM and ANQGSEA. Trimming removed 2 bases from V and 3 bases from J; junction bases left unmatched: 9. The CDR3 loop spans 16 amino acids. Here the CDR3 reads CSVEPRLAVSTDTQYF. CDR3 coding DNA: TGCAGCGTTGAACCCCGACTAGCGGTTTCTACAGATACGCAGTATTTT.

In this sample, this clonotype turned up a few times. CDR3 bases: TGTGCTAGTGGACTAGCGGGAGGAGAATACAATGAGCAGTTCTTC. Protein: CASGLAGGEYNEQFF. The chain links TRBV12-5 to TRBJ2-1; TRBD2 matches at 12 bases. This CDR3 contains 15 residues. Germline CDR1 and CDR2: LGHNT and FRNRAP. With 6 bases clipped from V and 4 bases from J, the junction kept 4 bases outside the gene matches.

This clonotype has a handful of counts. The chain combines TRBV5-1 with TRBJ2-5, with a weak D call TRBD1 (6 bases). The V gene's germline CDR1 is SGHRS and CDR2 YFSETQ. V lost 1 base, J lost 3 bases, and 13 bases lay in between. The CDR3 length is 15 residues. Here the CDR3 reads CASSLPSSGEETQYF. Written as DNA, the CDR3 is TGCGCCAGCAGCTTGCCTTCCTCAGGGGAAGAGACCCAGTACTTC.

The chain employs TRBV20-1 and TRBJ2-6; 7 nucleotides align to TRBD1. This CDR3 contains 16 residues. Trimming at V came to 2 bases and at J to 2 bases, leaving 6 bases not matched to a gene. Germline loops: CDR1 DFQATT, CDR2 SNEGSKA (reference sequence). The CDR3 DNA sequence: TGCAGTGCTAGACCGAGTGGGACAGCTGGGGCCAACGTCCTGACTTTC. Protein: CSARPSGTAGANVLTF.

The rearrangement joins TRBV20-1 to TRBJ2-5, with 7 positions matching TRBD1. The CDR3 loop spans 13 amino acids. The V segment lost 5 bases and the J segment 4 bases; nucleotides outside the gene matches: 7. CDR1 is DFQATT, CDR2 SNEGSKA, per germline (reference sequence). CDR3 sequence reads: CSAETGVLETQYF. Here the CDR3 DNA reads TGCAGTGCTGAAACAGGGGTATTAGAGACCCAGTACTTC.

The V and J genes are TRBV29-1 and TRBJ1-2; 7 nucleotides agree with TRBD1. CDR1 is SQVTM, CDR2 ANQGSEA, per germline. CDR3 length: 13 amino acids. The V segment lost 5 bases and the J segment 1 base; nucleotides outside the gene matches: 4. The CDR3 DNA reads TGCAGCGTTCGGGGACAGAGTAACTATGGCTACACCTTC. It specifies CSVRGQSNYGYTF.

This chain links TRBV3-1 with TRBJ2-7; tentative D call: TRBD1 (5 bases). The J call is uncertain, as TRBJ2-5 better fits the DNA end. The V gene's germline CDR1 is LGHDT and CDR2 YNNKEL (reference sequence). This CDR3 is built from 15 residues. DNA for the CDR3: TGTGCCAGCAGCCAAGCGTTAGGGGTGGAAGAGACCCAGTACTTC. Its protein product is CASSQALGVEETQYF.

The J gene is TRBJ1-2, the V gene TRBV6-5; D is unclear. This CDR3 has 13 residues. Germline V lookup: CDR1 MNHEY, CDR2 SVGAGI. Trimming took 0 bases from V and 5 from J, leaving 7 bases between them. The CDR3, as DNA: TGTGCCAGCAGTTACTCTGTAGGGTATGGCTACACCTTC. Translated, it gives CASSYSVGYGYTF.

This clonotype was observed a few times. The CDR3 spells CASSYQYRGPGANVLTF. DNA for the CDR3: TGTGCCAGCAGTTATCAATACAGGGGGCCTGGGGCCAACGTCCTGACTTTC. The chain uses TRBV7-3 and TRBJ2-6; 9 positions match TRBD1. The CDR3 has 17 amino acids. V shed 6 bases, J shed 2 bases, and the junction held 8 bases outside the gene matches. Germline values: CDR1 SGHTA, CDR2 FQGTGA.